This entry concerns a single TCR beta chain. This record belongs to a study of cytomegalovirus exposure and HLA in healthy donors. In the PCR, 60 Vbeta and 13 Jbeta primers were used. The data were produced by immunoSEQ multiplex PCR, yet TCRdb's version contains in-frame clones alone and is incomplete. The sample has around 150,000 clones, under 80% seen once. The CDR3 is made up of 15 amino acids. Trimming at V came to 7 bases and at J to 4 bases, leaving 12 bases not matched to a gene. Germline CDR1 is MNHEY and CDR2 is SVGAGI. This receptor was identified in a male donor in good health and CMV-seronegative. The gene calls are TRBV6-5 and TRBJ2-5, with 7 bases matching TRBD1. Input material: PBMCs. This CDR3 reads CASTNTGVAPETQYF. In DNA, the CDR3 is TGTGCCAGCACCAACACAGGGGTTGCCCCAGAGACCCAGTACTTC.